This TCR beta chain was obtained from a study of blood T cell repertoires in COVID-19. Study-wide background: Donors in the United States, Italy and Spain gave samples during acute or convalescent COVID-19. PBMCs, B-cell-depleted T cells, or T cells provided the cDNA or gDNA that made up the material.

Authors' processing steps: Quantification of nucleated cells was approximated via reference gene primer amplification. Method: immunoSEQ multiplex PCR; TCRdb's copy keeps in-frame clones and lacks some. The V and J calls and clone size are taken from that table; D and trimming were inferred from the DNA. The sample records around 380,000 clones, more than 65% being singletons. Trimming pared 4 bases from V and 0 bases from J, leaving 4 bases between. Germline CDR1 reads SEHNR; CDR2 reads FQNEAQ (reference sequence). This CDR3 spans 13 amino acids. Concerning this clone itself: A much larger clone lies a single base off, so this may be a read error. Distinct nucleotide sequences in the sample also encode this CDR3.

This receptor was taken from a human donor with acute or convalescent COVID-19. The donor label of this sample is uncertain. Material: peripheral blood. The V call is TRBV7-9, the J call TRBJ2-1; no reliable D call. In nucleotides, the CDR3 is TGTGCCAGCAGCTCGAGCTCCTACAATGAGCAGTTCTTC. Translated: CASSSSSYNEQFF.